This entry describes one TCR beta chain. The record originates from a study of OX40 agonist ivuxolimab in advanced cancers. Profiled with immunoSEQ multiplex PCR; TCRdb holds only in-frame clones, not every one. The sample lists some 45,000 clones, around 92% seen once, with 15% to 20% in the top ten. V lost 6 bases to trimming and J lost 2 bases; unmatched junction nucleotides: 7. The CDR3 is 14 residues long. Germline values: CDR1 SNHLY, CDR2 FYNNEI. The source material was CD4+ or CD8+ T cells sorted from blood, sampled in a trial of the OX40 agonist ivuxolimab. The sequence derives from an adult with an advanced solid tumor such as melanoma, head and neck, liver or kidney cancer. The chain employs TRBV2 and TRBJ2-7; 7 bases map to TRBD1. The CDR3 DNA reads as TGTGCCAGCAGGAAAGGGGGCGAGACCTACGAGCAGTACTTC. It codes for CASRKGGETYEQYF. Based on the CDR3 plus reference TRBV2 and TRBJ2-7, the full variable domain is EPEVTQTPSHQVTQMGQEVILRCVPISNHLYFYWYRQILGQKVEFLVSFYNNEISEKSEIFDDQFSVERPDGSNFTLKIRSTKLEDSAMYFCASRKGGETYEQYFGPGTRLTVT.